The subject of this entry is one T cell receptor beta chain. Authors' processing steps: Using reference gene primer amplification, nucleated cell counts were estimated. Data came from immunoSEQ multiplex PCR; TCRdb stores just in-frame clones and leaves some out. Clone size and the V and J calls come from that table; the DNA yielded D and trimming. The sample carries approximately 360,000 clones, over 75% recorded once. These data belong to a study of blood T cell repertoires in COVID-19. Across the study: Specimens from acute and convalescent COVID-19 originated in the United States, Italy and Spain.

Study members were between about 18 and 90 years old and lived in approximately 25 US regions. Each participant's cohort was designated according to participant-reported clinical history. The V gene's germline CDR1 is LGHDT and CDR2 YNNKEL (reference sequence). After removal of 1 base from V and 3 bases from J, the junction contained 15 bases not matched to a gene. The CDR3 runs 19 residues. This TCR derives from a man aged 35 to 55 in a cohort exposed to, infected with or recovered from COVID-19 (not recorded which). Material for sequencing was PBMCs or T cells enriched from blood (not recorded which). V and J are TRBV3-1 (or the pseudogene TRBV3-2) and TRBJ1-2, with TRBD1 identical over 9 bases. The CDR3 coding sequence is TGTGCCAGCAGCCAAGCTTGGGGGGACAGGGTTCAAGGGGACTATGGCTACACCTTC. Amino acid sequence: CASSQAWGDRVQGDYGYTF.